Listed here are 9 T cell receptor beta chains from one sample, sequenced in a study of T cell clusters in autoimmune cytopenias. Multiplex touch-down PCR amplified TRB using TRB-A and TRB-B pools in one tube. For each CDR3 protein, TCRdb gives one entry from its re-call of the multiplex PCR reads, without DNA. The sample has about 9,500 distinct CDR3 sequences. TRB was amplified from about 270 ng of peripheral blood genomic DNA per sample. The sequencing sample was made of peripheral blood. The receptors shown here come from a human donor with an autoimmune cytopenia or autoimmune hepatitis (not recorded which).

CDR3 amino acids: CSVHSTGELFF. This chain uses TRBV29-1 with TRBJ2-2. Germline loops: CDR1 SQVTM, CDR2 ANQGSEA. The CDR3 has 11 amino acids.

In terms of frequency, this clonotype is medium-sized. V gene TRBV6-5 combines with J gene TRBJ2-2; TCRdb names TRBD2, which stays unverified in the absence of DNA. The CDR3 runs 18 residues. Germline V gene lookup returns CDR1 MNHEY and CDR2 SVGAGI. The CDR3 sequence is CASSYSETSGRNTGELFF.

J is TRBJ2-4 and V is TRBV4-3; there is no DNA to check the TCRdb D call of TRBD2. There are 16 residues in the CDR3. Germline CDR1 and CDR2: LGHNA and YSLEER. The chain's CDR3 is CASSQVLAGIKNIQYF.

This clonotype is called medium-sized based on its frequency. This rearrangement joins TRBV18 to TRBJ2-6; TCRdb proposes TRBD1, but this gene call is untestable without DNA. CDR3 size: 18 residues. Germline CDR1 KGHSH, CDR2 LQKENI. The CDR3 sequence is CASSLAGAALSGANVLTF. The full variable domain, in which reference TRBV18 and TRBJ2-6 provide the parts outside the CDR3, is NAGVMQNPRHLVRRRGQEARLRCSPMKGHSHVYWYRQLPEEGLKFMVYLQKENIIDESGMPKERFSAEFPKEGPSILRIQQVVRGDSAAYFCASSLAGAALSGANVLTFGAGSRLTVL.

CDR3 loop: CASILEGSYNSPLHF. The V call is TRBV5-5, the J call TRBJ1-6. The CDR3 spans 15 residues. The germline CDR1 and CDR2 sequences are SGHKS and YYEKEE (reference sequence).

The chain carries TRBV4-3 and TRBJ1-4; checking the TCRdb D call of TRBD1 is not possible without DNA. There are 15 residues in the CDR3. Germline assignment: CDR1 LGHNA and CDR2 YSLEER. The CDR3 loop reads CASSQRGGNNEKLFF.

V gene TRBV20-1 combines with J gene TRBJ1-1. This CDR3 region has 13 residues. CDR1 and CDR2 from the germline V gene are DFQATT and SNEGSKA (reference sequence). CDR3 sequence reads: CSARPITELEAFF.

The V gene is TRBV4-3, the J gene TRBJ2-6; lacking DNA, the TRBD2 call made by TCRdb goes unchecked. Germline V gene lookup returns CDR1 LGHNA and CDR2 YSLEER. The CDR3 is 16 residues long. The CDR3 protein is CASSQDWTSGANVLTF.

This clonotype is classed as medium-sized (0.01 to 0.1%) by frequency. V and J are TRBV7-2 and TRBJ1-2. Germline values: CDR1 SGHTA, CDR2 FQGNSA. This CDR3 contains 15 residues. This CDR3 reads CASSLESVSDYGYTF.